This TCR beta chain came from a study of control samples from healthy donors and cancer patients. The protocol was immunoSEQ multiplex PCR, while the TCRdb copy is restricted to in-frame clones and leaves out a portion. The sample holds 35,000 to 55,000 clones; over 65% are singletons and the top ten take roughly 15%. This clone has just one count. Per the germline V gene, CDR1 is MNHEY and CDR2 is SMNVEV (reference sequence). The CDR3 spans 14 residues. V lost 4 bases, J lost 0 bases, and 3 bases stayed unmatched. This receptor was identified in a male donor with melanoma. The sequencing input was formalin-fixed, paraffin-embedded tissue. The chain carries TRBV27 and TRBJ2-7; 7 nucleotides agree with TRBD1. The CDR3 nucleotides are TGTGCCAGCAGTTCACAGGGGAGCTCCTACGAGCAGTACTTC. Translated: CASSSQGSSYEQYF.